Below are 17 T cell receptor beta chains sequenced from a single sample in a study of T cells after yellow fever vaccination (dated by TCRdb to the late 2010s). The treatment or condition label, as the study defines it: live attenuated yellow fever vaccine strain. The method behind the library was 5' RACE. The run used an Illumina NovaSeq 6000. TCRdb reprocessing: public reads trimmed at Q25 with fastp, clones called with MiXCR, in-frame beta chains kept. Each CDR3 protein gets just one entry, which takes the most common genes and DNA from the rows behind it. This sample holds some 320,000 distinct CDR3 sequences; approximately 4.5% were observed only once. The top ten hold just under 20% of the sample. This material consisted of PBMCs, taken 15 days after the yellow fever booster vaccination. Every receptor here comes from a man aged 18 to 30 who received the YFV17D yellow fever vaccine.

This clonotype was counted many times. J is TRBJ1-5 and V is TRBV12-3 or TRBV12-4, with a tentative D call TRBD1 (5 bases). The CDR3 loop spans 14 amino acids. Trimming cost V 3 bases and J 6 bases, with 12 bases left between them. The CDR3 region is CASSFLGGGQPQHF. The CDR3 nucleotides are TGTGCCAGCAGTTTTTTGGGGGGAGGTCAGCCCCAGCATTTT.

This chain joins TRBV30 and TRBJ1-4; D gene unclear. Trimming removed 0 bases from V and 6 bases from J, with 17 bases in between. This CDR3 contains 16 residues. Per the germline V gene, CDR1 is GTSNPN and CDR2 is SVGIG (reference sequence). This chain's CDR3 is CAWSVRVWEFDEKLFF. CDR3 sequence (DNA): TGTGCCTGGAGTGTAAGGGTCTGGGAGTTTGATGAAAAACTGTTTTTT. Full variable domain (missing parts from reference TRBV30 and TRBJ1-4): SQTIHQWPATLVQPVGSPLSLECTVEGTSNPNLYWYRQAAGRGLQLLFYSVGIGQISSEVPQNLSASRPQDRQFILSSKKLLLSDSGFYLCAWSVRVWEFDEKLFFGSGTQLSVL.

This clonotype was seen more than once but under ten times. The chain carries TRBV6-1 and TRBJ1-5; TRBD1 agrees at 8 bases. The CDR3 runs 14 residues. Germline V gene sequence: CDR1 MNHNS, CDR2 SASEGT. Unmatched junction bases numbered 9, after V lost 8 bases and J lost 6 bases. This CDR3 reads CASAQGRGLQPQHF. The CDR3 nucleotides read TGTGCCAGCGCTCAGGGCAGGGGGCTTCAGCCCCAGCATTTT.

This clonotype has a count of ten or more. CDR3 amino acids: CASSQMTGNYGYTF. CDR3 nucleotides: TGCGCCAGCAGCCAGATGACAGGGAACTATGGCTACACCTTC. The chain recombines TRBV4-3 with TRBJ1-2; 7 bases are a match to TRBD1. CDR1 is LGHNA, CDR2 YSLEER, per germline. V was clipped by 3 bases and J by 2 bases; unmatched bases: 3. The CDR3 loop spans 14 amino acids.

This rearrangement joins TRBV12-3 or TRBV12-4 to TRBJ2-1, with a tentative D call TRBD1 (8 bases). The CDR3 is made up of 13 amino acids. V was trimmed by 7 bases and J by 9 bases, leaving 16 bases between them. The CDR3 bases are TGTGCCAGCATCAATTACAGGGGGGGTGAGCAGTTCTTC. It is translated as CASINYRGGEQFF.

This clonotype was seen a few times. V and J are TRBV3-1 and TRBJ2-1; D gene unclear. V was clipped by 1 base and J by 7 bases, with 11 bases between them. Germline values: CDR1 LGHDT, CDR2 YNNKEL (reference sequence). The CDR3 consists of 14 residues. CDR3 sequence (DNA): TGTGCCAGCAGCCAAGGGTCCCCCACAAATGAGCAGTTCTTC. Translation gives CASSQGSPTNEQFF.

This clonotype appeared a few times. The rearrangement links TRBV3-1 to TRBJ1-5, with a weak D call TRBD1 (5 bases). V was cut by 5 bases and J by 4 bases, with 9 bases left in between. CDR3 length: 13 residues. Looked up from germline, CDR1 is LGHDT and CDR2 is YNNKEL (reference sequence). The CDR3 region is CASSADRNQPQHF. DNA for the CDR3: TGTGCCAGCAGCGCAGACAGAAATCAGCCCCAGCATTTT.

There are a few counts of this clonotype. The J gene is TRBJ2-5, the V gene TRBV12-3 or TRBV12-4; the D gene is possibly TRBD2 (5 bases). The CDR3 covers 15 residues. The V end was cut by 7 bases, the J end by 5 bases, with 20 bases between. CDR3 protein: CASTQQTLAAETQYF. CDR3 nucleotides: TGTGCCAGCACACAACAAACTCTAGCTGCCGAGACCCAGTACTTC.

Many counts were recorded for this clonotype. V and J are TRBV20-1 and TRBJ1-5, with D hard to call. Trimming pared 5 bases from V and 0 bases from J, leaving 8 bases between. This CDR3 comprises 13 residues. Germline V CDR1 and CDR2: DFQATT, SNEGSKA (reference sequence). The CDR3 loop is CSAQDDSNQPQHF. In DNA form, the CDR3 reads TGCAGTGCTCAGGACGATAGCAATCAGCCCCAGCATTTT.

This clonotype was detected ten times or more. For the CDR3, the DNA is TGCGCCAGCAGCTTGGCCACTAGCGGGGCCACAGATACGCAGTATTTT. Translated: CASSLATSGATDTQYF. The rearrangement uses TRBV5-1 and TRBJ2-3, with 10 bases lining up with TRBD2. CDR3 size: 16 residues. Germline trimming cut 0 bases from V and 2 bases from J; bases unmatched to any gene: 3. CDR1 and CDR2 from the germline V gene are SGHRS and YFSETQ. Full variable domain (remainder filled in from reference TRBV5-1 and TRBJ2-3): KAGVTQTPRYLIKTRGQQVTLSCSPISGHRSVSWYQQTPGQGLQFLFEYFSETQRNKGNFPGRFSGRQFSNSRSEMNVSTLELGDSALYLCASSLATSGATDTQYFGPGTRLTVL.

This clonotype has ten or more counts. Here the CDR3 DNA reads TGTGCCAGCAGCACAGGGACTAGCGGGGCCTACAATGAGCAGTTCTTC. This encodes CASSTGTSGAYNEQFF. The V and J genes are TRBV7-9 and TRBJ2-1; the match to TRBD2 covers 13 bases. CDR3 length: 16 amino acids. With 5 bases clipped from V and 2 bases from J, the junction kept 3 bases outside the gene matches. Per the germline V gene, CDR1 is SEHNR and CDR2 is FQNEAQ (reference sequence).

At least ten counts were recorded for this clonotype. The DNA of the CDR3 is TGTGCCAGCAGCTTGCCGCCAGCGGGTGAGCAGTTCTTC. Its translation: CASSLPPAGEQFF. The chain is built from TRBV7-2 and TRBJ2-1; maybe TRBD2 (6 bases). This CDR3 is built from 13 residues. Germline assignment: CDR1 SGHTA and CDR2 FQGNSA. Trimming removed 3 bases at V and 9 bases at J, with 12 bases between.

This clonotype occurred a few times. J is TRBJ2-3 and V is TRBV4-3; 8 positions agree with TRBD1. The germline V gene has CDR1 LGHNA and CDR2 YSLEER. The V and J ends lost 4 bases and 1 base, in that order; junction bases with no gene match: 4. CDR3 length equals 15 residues. CDR3 sequence (DNA): TGCGCCAGCAGCCTCGGGGGACAGGGCACAGATACGCAGTATTTT. Its translation: CASSLGGQGTDTQYF.

This clonotype was detected only a few times. The CDR3 nucleotides are TGCAGTGCTAGAGATCCTGACAGGACCTACGAGCAGTACGTC. It is translated as CSARDPDRTYEQYV. The V and J genes are TRBV20-1 and TRBJ2-7; D is possibly TRBD1 (6 bases). Germline values: CDR1 DFQATT, CDR2 SNEGSKA (reference sequence). Trimming took off 0 bases at V and 2 bases at J, with 11 bases between the two ends. The CDR3 runs to 14 residues.

This clonotype was counted only a few times. CDR3 in DNA: TGCAGTGCACCCAGACAGGGGAGACAAGAGACCCAGTACTTC. It specifies CSAPRQGRQETQYF. The chain carries TRBV20-1 and TRBJ2-5; TRBD1 aligns across 8 bases. The J segment lost 2 bases and the V segment lost 6 bases, leaving 8 bases of the junction unmatched. The CDR3 runs 14 residues. In germline, CDR1 is DFQATT, CDR2 SNEGSKA (reference sequence).

The chain joins TRBV4-1 to TRBJ2-7; TRBD1 or TRBD2 may be the D gene (7 bases each). Trimming pared 5 bases from V and 4 bases from J, leaving 15 bases between. This CDR3 contains 14 residues. CDR1 is MGHRA, CDR2 YSYEKL, per germline. CDR3 in DNA: TGCGCCAGCAGCTACGCAGGGGGGGAGTACGAGCAGTACTTC. It codes for CASSYAGGEYEQYF.

This clonotype was detected ten times or more. The chain uses TRBV7-9 and TRBJ1-6; D not resolved. CDR3 length equals 16 residues. CDR1 and CDR2 from the germline V gene are SEHNR and FQNEAQ (reference sequence). With 1 base removed from V and 8 bases from J, the gap between germline ends came to 15 bases. The CDR3 DNA reads TGTGCCAGCAGCTTAGGCCGGCTGGTTCCGGATTCACCCCTCCACTTT. Its translation is CASSLGRLVPDSPLHF.